The 12 T cell receptor beta chains presented below share a single source sample, sequenced in a study of cytomegalovirus exposure and HLA in healthy donors. Both 60 Vbeta primers and 13 Jbeta primers went into the PCR. TCRdb's table, derived via immunoSEQ multiplex PCR, lists solely in-frame clones and lacks some. The sample carries approximately 70,000 clones, under 85% recorded once. Sample: PBMCs. The receptors were sampled from a woman in her sixties or seventies in good health and CMV-seropositive.

The chain couples TRBV29-1 to TRBJ2-1; 8 positions agree with TRBD2. The CDR3 has 13 residues. J gave up 7 bases and V 4 bases, and 6 bases lay outside the gene matches. The germline V gene has CDR1 SQVTM and CDR2 ANQGSEA. The CDR3 loop is CSVAGGLLNEQFF. The DNA for the CDR3 is TGCAGCGTTGCGGGGGGGCTCTTAAATGAGCAGTTCTTC.

The CDR3 loop is CASSLALTGFQETQYF. The CDR3 DNA sequence: TGCGCCAGCAGCTTGGCTCTCACGGGGTTTCAAGAGACCCAGTACTTC. The rearrangement joins TRBV5-1 to TRBJ2-5; D might be TRBD2 (5 bases). Trimming shortened V by 0 bases and J by 2 bases, and 14 bases separated the two germline ends. This CDR3 has 16 amino acids. The germline gives CDR1 SGHRS, CDR2 YFSETQ.

The chain joins TRBV20-1 to TRBJ2-7, with D possibly TRBD1 on 5 matching bases. The V end lost 5 bases, the J end lost 4 bases, and 9 bases lay between the germline ends. The CDR3 is made up of 11 amino acids. The germline V gene has CDR1 DFQATT and CDR2 SNEGSKA (reference sequence). As DNA, the CDR3 is TGCAGTGCTGAGGACAATTACGAGCAGTACTTC. Translated, it gives CSAEDNYEQYF.

The chain uses TRBV9 and TRBJ2-3, with D maybe TRBD2 (5 bases). Deletions cut 0 bases from V and 3 bases from J, with 17 bases between. The CDR3 sequence is 17 residues long. Germline V gene sequence: CDR1 SGDLS, CDR2 YYNGEE. The chain's CDR3 is CASSVAGRSTSTDTQYF. CDR3 sequence (DNA): TGTGCCAGCAGCGTAGCGGGAAGATCCACCAGTACAGATACGCAGTATTTT. Filled out from reference TRBV9 and TRBJ2-3, the complete variable domain reads DSGVTQTPKHLITATGQRVTLRCSPRSGDLSVYWYQQSLDQGLQFLIQYYNGEERAKGNILERFSAQQFPDLHSELNLSSLELGDSALYFCASSVAGRSTSTDTQYFGPGTRLTVL.

The CDR3 bases are TGTGCCAGCAGCTCAGAACATAGCGGGAGGCCACCTTACGAGCAGTACTTC. Encoded protein: CASSSEHSGRPPYEQYF. This chain connects TRBV11-3 to TRBJ2-7; 10 nucleotides line up with TRBD2. The CDR3 extends over 17 amino acids. Germline CDR1 is SGHNT and CDR2 is YENEEA. Trimming at V came to 4 bases and at J to 4 bases, leaving 13 bases not matched to a gene. The whole variable domain, remainder taken from reference TRBV11-3 and TRBJ2-7, is EAGVVQSPRYKIIEKKQPVAFWCNPISGHNTLYWYLQNLGQGPELLIRYENEEAVDDSQLPKDRFSAERLKGVDSTLKIQPAELGDSAVYLCASSSEHSGRPPYEQYFGPGTRLTVT.

This chain connects TRBV15 to TRBJ2-7; TRBD2 is a possible D gene (6 bases). Trimming removed 0 bases at V and 1 base at J, with 7 bases between. The CDR3 is made up of 14 amino acids. Germline CDR1 is LNHNV and CDR2 is YYDKDF (reference sequence). The CDR3 nucleotides read TGTGCCACCAGCAGAGAGGGGGGTTCCTACGAGCAGTACTTC. Amino acid sequence: CATSREGGSYEQYF. The complete variable domain, with remaining parts taken from reference TRBV15 and TRBJ2-7, reads DAMVIQNPRYQVTQFGKPVTLSCSQTLNHNVMYWYQQKSSQAPKLLFHYYDKDFNNEADTPDNFQSRRPNTSFCFLDIRSPGLGDTAMYLCATSREGGSYEQYFGPGTRLTVT.

The chain couples TRBV29-1 to TRBJ1-2; possible D gene TRBD1, 5 bases. The CDR3 runs to 11 residues. Germline V CDR1 and CDR2: SQVTM, ANQGSEA. The V and J ends lost 4 bases and 4 bases respectively, with 7 bases between them. The DNA for the CDR3 is TGCAGCGTTGCGGGGGTCTATGGCTACACCTTC. Its translation is CSVAGVYGYTF.

The V call is TRBV6-5, the J call TRBJ2-2; 7 nucleotides line up with TRBD2. The junction had 7 bases not matched to a gene; V was cut back by 6 bases and J by 6 bases. CDR3 length: 14 amino acids. Looked up from germline, CDR1 is MNHEY and CDR2 is SVGAGI. The CDR3 sequence is CASRFAGRAGELFF. CDR3 nucleotide sequence: TGTGCCAGCAGATTCGCAGGGAGGGCCGGGGAGCTGTTTTTT.

The chain recombines TRBV7-6 with TRBJ2-2, with D possibly matching TRBD1 (5 bases). The germline V gene has CDR1 SGHVS and CDR2 FNYEAQ. The CDR3 totals 14 residues. Deletions cut 5 bases from V and 1 base from J, with 8 bases between. The CDR3 nucleotides are TGTGCCAGCAGCACGCAGGGGAACACCGGGGAGCTGTTTTTT. This gives the protein CASSTQGNTGELFF.

For the CDR3, the DNA is TGTGCCAGCTCCCCTAACACAGGGATCTACGAGCAGTACTTC. This codes for CASSPNTGIYEQYF. The gene calls are TRBV18 and TRBJ2-7; a weak D match, TRBD1 (6 bases). The CDR3 covers 14 residues. The ends were cut back, 6 bases at V and 3 bases at J, with 15 bases in the middle. Germline CDR1 is KGHSH and CDR2 is LQKENI.

The V and J genes are TRBV23-1 and TRBJ1-5; D is uncertain. TRBV23-1 is an ORF; its function is uncertain. V lost 2 bases and J lost 3, with 8 bases in between. The CDR3 sequence is 14 residues long. CDR3 sequence reads: CASSQVDSNQPQHF. The CDR3 nucleotides are TGCGCCAGCAGTCAAGTAGATTCCAATCAGCCCCAGCATTTT.

This chain links TRBV18 with TRBJ2-5; 8 bases line up with TRBD1. The CDR3 is 13 amino acids. The germline gives CDR1 KGHSH, CDR2 LQKENI. Trimming at V came to 6 bases and at J to 5 bases, leaving 5 bases not matched to a gene. The CDR3 loop is CASSSGGEETQYF. For the CDR3, the DNA is TGTGCCAGCTCCTCAGGGGGCGAGGAGACCCAGTACTTC.